These 8 T cell receptor beta chains originate from one sample sequenced in a study of T cell repertoires in aging, cancer and after chemotherapy. A mixed TRB-A/B primer pool amplified rearranged TRB by multiplex touch-down PCR. MiXCR, run by TCRdb on the multiplex PCR reads, gives a single entry per CDR3 protein. The sample includes 10,000 to 15,000 distinct CDR3 sequences, about a third of them seen just once. Amplification of TCR beta used genomic DNA extracted from peripheral blood. Sequenced material: blood. These receptors came from a human donor in good health. The donor label of this sample is uncertain.

The chain recombines TRBV6-2 or TRBV6-3 with TRBJ1-5, with TRBD1 identical over 7 bases. The germline gives CDR1 MNHEY, CDR2 SVGEGT. J was trimmed by 0 bases and V by 6 bases; bases with no gene match: 11. The CDR3 consists of 17 residues. This chain's CDR3 is CASRTDRVIGSNQPQHF. In DNA, the CDR3 is TGTGCCAGCAGAACCGACAGGGTGATAGGTAGCAATCAGCCCCAGCATTTT.

This clonotype has only a few counts. The chain has TRBV6-5 and TRBJ2-7; maybe TRBD1 (7 bases). Per the germline V gene, CDR1 is MNHEY and CDR2 is SVGAGI. CDR3 length: 15 amino acids. The V gene lost 0 bases and the J gene lost 3 bases, with 12 bases spanning the gap. The CDR3 DNA is TGTGCCAGCAGTTACTCGAACCAGGGGGGCTACGAGCAGTACTTC. Translation gives CASSYSNQGGYEQYF.

This clonotype was seen more than once but under ten times. This rearrangement joins TRBV10-3 to TRBJ1-4; 8 bases are shared with TRBD1. Trimming took 3 bases from V and 7 from J; bases not matched to a gene: 4. CDR1 ENHRY and CDR2 SYGVKD come from the germline V gene. The CDR3 runs to 14 residues. CDR3 sequence (DNA): TGTGCCATCAGTGACTACGACAGGGGTGAAAAACTGTTTTTT. Translating it yields CAISDYDRGEKLFF.

This clonotype was found a few times. This chain uses TRBV5-4 with TRBJ2-6; D might be TRBD1 (6 bases). Trimming shortened V by 1 base and J by 3 bases, and 14 bases separated the two germline ends. CDR3 length: 17 amino acids. Germline-derived CDR1 and CDR2 are SGHNT and YYREEE (reference sequence). CDR3 region: CASSLTTGISGANVLTF. The CDR3 DNA follows: TGTGCCAGCAGCTTGACAACAGGGATTAGTGGGGCCAACGTCCTGACTTTC.

J is TRBJ2-7 and V is TRBV5-6; no clear D gene. From germline, CDR1 is SGHDT and CDR2 YYEEEE. The length of the CDR3 is 16 residues. V lost 2 bases to trimming and J lost 6 bases, with 21 bases between them. The CDR3 DNA reads TGTGCCAGCAGCTTAAGGGTAGTGTCTAGATCCGGCGAGCAGTACTTC. As protein: CASSLRVVSRSGEQYF.

By sample share, this clonotype is medium-sized. V gene TRBV19 combines with J gene TRBJ2-5; 8 bases map to TRBD1. Trimming removed 1 base from V and 4 bases from J; junction bases left unmatched: 5. The CDR3 covers 15 residues. CDR1 is LNHDA and CDR2 is SQIVND in the germline V gene (reference sequence). In nucleotides, the CDR3 is TGTGCCAGTAGTATAGGGACAGGGTCCGGAGAGACCCAGTACTTC. Residues: CASSIGTGSGETQYF.

This clonotype was detected a few times. The chain is built from TRBV27 and TRBJ1-4; no clear D gene. This CDR3 contains 13 residues. The germline V and J ends were trimmed by 6 bases and 5 bases, with 10 bases remaining between them. The germline CDR1 and CDR2 sequences are MNHEY and SMNVEV (reference sequence). CDR3 amino acids: CASRGYGNEKLFF. CDR3 sequence (DNA): TGTGCCAGCAGGGGGTATGGGAATGAAAAACTGTTTTTT.

The chain uses TRBV4-2 and TRBJ1-1; weak D call: TRBD1 (5 bases). V lost 0 bases, J lost 0 bases, and 23 bases lay in between. The CDR3 is 20 residues long. The germline V gene encodes CDR1 LGHNA and CDR2 YNFKEQ. CDR3 nucleotides: TGTGCCAGCAGCCAAGAGAGGGGCTTTGCCGGGAGGACTATGAACACTGAAGCTTTCTTT. Residues: CASSQERGFAGRTMNTEAFF.